One and the same sample provided the 15 T cell receptor beta chains below, sequenced in a study of T cell responses to AZD1222 COVID-19 vaccine. The data were produced by immunoSEQ multiplex PCR, yet TCRdb's version contains in-frame clones alone and is incomplete. The table includes 55,000 to 80,000 clones, over 80% detected once. The sample was peripheral blood, taken on day 0 of AZD1222 vaccination. Receptors were obtained from an adult in good health.

The V gene is TRBV14, the J gene TRBJ2-1, with TRBD2 identical over 8 bases. The length of the CDR3 is 17 residues. Germline V lookup: CDR1 SGHDN, CDR2 FVKESK. V lost 1 base, J lost 9 bases, and 14 bases stayed unmatched. The chain's CDR3 is CASSQVRTSLGEGEQFF. CDR3 coding DNA: TGTGCCAGCAGCCAAGTGAGGACTAGCCTTGGGGAGGGTGAGCAGTTCTTC.

The rearrangement uses TRBV5-1 and TRBJ2-3; TRBD2 matches at 11 bases. V dropped 2 bases and J dropped 1; count of bases not matched to a gene: 0. CDR1 and CDR2 (germline): SGHRS, YFSETQ. This CDR3 has 15 residues. CDR3 bases: TGCGCCAGCAGCTTACTAGCGGGGGGCACAGATACGCAGTATTTT. This encodes CASSLLAGGTDTQYF.

The V gene is TRBV12-5, the J gene TRBJ1-2; TRBD1 aligns across 8 bases. This CDR3 is 16 amino acids long. Germline CDR1 and CDR2: LGHNT and FRNRAP. The J segment lost 5 bases and the V segment lost 6 bases, leaving 14 bases of the junction unmatched. The CDR3 sequence: CASGISSGTGGYGYTF. The CDR3 nucleotides are TGTGCTAGTGGCATTTCCTCCGGGACAGGAGGGTATGGCTACACCTTC. Full variable domain (outside the CDR3, taken from reference TRBV12-5 and TRBJ1-2): DARVTQTPRHKVTEMGQEVTMRCQPILGHNTVFWYRQTMMQGLELLAYFRNRAPLDDSGMPKDRFSAEMPDATLATLKIQPSEPRDSAVYFCASGISSGTGGYGYTFGSGTRLTVV.

This chain connects TRBV25-1 to TRBJ2-3, with D hard to call. This CDR3 has 14 residues. Germline lookup yields CDR1 MGHDK and CDR2 SYGVNS. V was clipped by 1 base and J by 6 bases, with 11 bases between them. The CDR3: CASSESVGRDTQYF. CDR3 nucleotide sequence: TGTGCCAGCAGTGAATCGGTCGGTCGGGATACGCAGTATTTT.

The rearrangement joins TRBV25-1 to TRBJ2-1; no definite D call. The CDR3 is 14 amino acids. Germline lookup yields CDR1 MGHDK and CDR2 SYGVNS. The V gene lost 2 bases and the J gene lost 1 base, with 6 bases spanning the gap. The DNA for the CDR3 is TGTGCCAGCAGTGAAAGTGCTTCCTACAATGAGCAGTTCTTC. Its protein product is CASSESASYNEQFF.

The chain recombines TRBV7-2 with TRBJ1-4; tentative D call: TRBD1 (5 bases). Germline V gene sequence: CDR1 SGHTA, CDR2 FQGNSA. V lost 5 bases to trimming and J lost 8 bases, with 15 bases between them. The CDR3 consists of 14 residues. The CDR3 DNA sequence: TGTGCCAGCAGCACCCGTGGGGCAGGCGAAAAACTGTTTTTT. This encodes CASSTRGAGEKLFF.

The genes are TRBV23-1 and TRBJ2-1, with D unclear. TRBV23-1 is reported as an ORF; its role is uncertain. The CDR3 spans 13 residues. V was trimmed by 0 bases and J by 7 bases, leaving 7 bases between them. The CDR3 here is CASSQSRENEQFF. The CDR3 DNA reads TGCGCCAGCAGTCAATCACGCGAGAATGAGCAGTTCTTC.

The V gene is TRBV7-3, the J gene TRBJ2-7; no clear D gene. The CDR3 runs 13 residues. V lost 6 bases and J 4 bases, leaving 13 bases between the germline ends. Germline V gives CDR1 SGHTA, CDR2 FQGTGA. CDR3 bases: TGTGCCAGCAGTGTAAGCGAAGAATACGAGCAGTACTTC. Amino acid sequence: CASSVSEEYEQYF.

The chain uses TRBV30 and TRBJ1-6; weak D call: TRBD1 (5 bases). Trimming shortened V by 3 bases and J by 10 bases, and 13 bases separated the two germline ends. Germline CDR1 GTSNPN, CDR2 SVGIG (reference sequence). The length of the CDR3 is 13 residues. The CDR3 bases are TGTGCCTGGAGAGGGGATCCAGGGTCACCCCTCCACTTT. Its translation is CAWRGDPGSPLHF.

This chain connects TRBV5-1 to TRBJ2-2; D not certain. V lost 3 bases to trimming and J lost 8 bases, with 14 bases between them. Germline V lookup: CDR1 SGHRS, CDR2 YFSETQ. This CDR3 contains 14 residues. CDR3 residues: CASSSRAEAGELFF. In DNA form, the CDR3 reads TGCGCCAGCAGCTCACGGGCCGAGGCGGGGGAGCTGTTTTTT.

The V call is TRBV3-1 (or the pseudogene TRBV3-2), the J call TRBJ1-3; D gene ambiguous. Per germline, CDR1 LGHDT and CDR2 YNNKEL (reference sequence). Trimming shortened V by 0 bases and J by 4 bases, and 13 bases separated the two germline ends. The CDR3 extends over 16 amino acids. The CDR3 DNA reads TGTGCCAGCAGCCAAGATCATAGAGTCTTAGGAAACACCATATATTTT. Its protein is CASSQDHRVLGNTIYF.

The V gene is TRBV5-1, the J gene TRBJ2-3, with D perhaps TRBD1 or TRBD2 (5 bases each). Germline V gene data show CDR1 as SGHRS and CDR2 as YFSETQ. Trimming stripped 2 bases from V and 2 bases from J, with 9 bases between. The CDR3 has 14 residues. In DNA form, the CDR3 reads TGCGCCAGCAGCTTAGATGGGACCACAGATACGCAGTATTTT. Its translation is CASSLDGTTDTQYF.

This chain links TRBV29-1 with TRBJ1-3; D is undetermined. V dropped 5 bases and J dropped 0 bases, with 8 bases sitting between them. The CDR3 is made up of 13 amino acids. Germline V gene lookup returns CDR1 SQVTM and CDR2 ANQGSEA. The CDR3 DNA follows: TGCAGCGTTACTCGTTCCTCTGGAAACACCATATATTTT. Residues: CSVTRSSGNTIYF.

The CDR3 DNA follows: TGTGCCAGCAGCTTAAGAATGGGCGGCGAGCAGTACTTC. Translated: CASSLRMGGEQYF. The V and J genes are TRBV11-1 and TRBJ2-7; no clear D. The V gene lost 2 bases and the J gene lost 6 bases, with 11 bases spanning the gap. The CDR3 spans 13 residues. Germline V lookup: CDR1 SGHAT, CDR2 FQDESV (reference sequence).

V gene TRBV5-1 combines with J gene TRBJ2-7, with D possibly TRBD1 on 5 matching bases. Germline V gene lookup returns CDR1 SGHRS and CDR2 YFSETQ. CDR3 length: 13 residues. V gave up 4 bases and J gave up 7 bases, with 15 bases separating them. CDR3 coding DNA: TGCGCCAGCAGCGATCAGGGATCTGGGGAGCAGTACTTC. It yields the protein CASSDQGSGEQYF.